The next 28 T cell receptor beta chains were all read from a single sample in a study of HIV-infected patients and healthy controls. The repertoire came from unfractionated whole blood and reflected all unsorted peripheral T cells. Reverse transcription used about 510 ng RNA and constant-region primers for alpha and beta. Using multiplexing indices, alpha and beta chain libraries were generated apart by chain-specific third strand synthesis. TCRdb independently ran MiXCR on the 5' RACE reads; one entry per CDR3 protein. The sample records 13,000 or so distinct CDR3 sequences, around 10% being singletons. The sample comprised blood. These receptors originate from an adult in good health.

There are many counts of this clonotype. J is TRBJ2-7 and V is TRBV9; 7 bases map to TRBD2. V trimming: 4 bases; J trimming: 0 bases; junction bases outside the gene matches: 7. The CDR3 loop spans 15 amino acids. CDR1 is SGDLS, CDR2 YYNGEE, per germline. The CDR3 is CASSPWGGSSYEQYF. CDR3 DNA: TGTGCCAGCAGCCCCTGGGGGGGGAGCTCCTACGAGCAGTACTTC.

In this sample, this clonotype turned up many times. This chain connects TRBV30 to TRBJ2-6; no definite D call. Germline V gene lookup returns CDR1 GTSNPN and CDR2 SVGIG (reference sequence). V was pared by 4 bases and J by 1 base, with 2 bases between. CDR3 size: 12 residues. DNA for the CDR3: TGTGCCTGGACATCTGGGGCCAACGTCCTGACTTTC. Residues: CAWTSGANVLTF.

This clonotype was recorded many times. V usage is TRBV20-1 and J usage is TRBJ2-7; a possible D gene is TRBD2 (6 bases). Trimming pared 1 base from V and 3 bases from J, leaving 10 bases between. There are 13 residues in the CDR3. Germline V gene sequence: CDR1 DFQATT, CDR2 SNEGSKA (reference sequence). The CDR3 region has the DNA TGCAGTGCTAGAGGGGGGGACTTCTACGAGCAGTACTTC. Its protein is CSARGGDFYEQYF.

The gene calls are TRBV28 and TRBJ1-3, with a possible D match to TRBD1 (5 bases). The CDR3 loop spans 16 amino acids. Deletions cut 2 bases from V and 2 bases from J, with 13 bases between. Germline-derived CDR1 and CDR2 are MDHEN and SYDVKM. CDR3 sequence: CASSLMGPVPGNTIYF. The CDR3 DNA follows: TGTGCCAGCAGTTTAATGGGACCGGTTCCTGGAAACACCATATATTTT.

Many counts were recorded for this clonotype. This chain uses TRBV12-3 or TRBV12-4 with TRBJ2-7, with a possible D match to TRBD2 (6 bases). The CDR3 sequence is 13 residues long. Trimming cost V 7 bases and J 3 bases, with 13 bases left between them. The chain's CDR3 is CASTPGLSYEQYF. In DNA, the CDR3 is TGTGCCAGCACCCCGGGACTCAGCTACGAGCAGTACTTC.

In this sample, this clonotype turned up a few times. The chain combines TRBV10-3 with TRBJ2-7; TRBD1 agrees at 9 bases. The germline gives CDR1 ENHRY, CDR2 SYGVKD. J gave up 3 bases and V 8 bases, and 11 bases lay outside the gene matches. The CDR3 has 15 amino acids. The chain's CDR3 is CAIGGPGQGLYEQYF. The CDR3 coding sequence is TGTGCCATCGGGGGCCCGGGACAGGGACTCTACGAGCAGTACTTC.

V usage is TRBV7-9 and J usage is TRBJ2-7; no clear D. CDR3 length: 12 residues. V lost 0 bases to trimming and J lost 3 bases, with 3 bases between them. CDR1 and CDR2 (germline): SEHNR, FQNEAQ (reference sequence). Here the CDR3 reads CASSLAFYEQYF. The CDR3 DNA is TGTGCCAGCAGCTTAGCTTTCTACGAGCAGTACTTC.

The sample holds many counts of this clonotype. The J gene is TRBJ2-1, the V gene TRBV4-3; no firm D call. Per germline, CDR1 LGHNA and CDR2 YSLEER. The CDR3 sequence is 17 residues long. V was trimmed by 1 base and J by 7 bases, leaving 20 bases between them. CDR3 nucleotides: TGCGCCAGCAGCCAAGCCCACTGGTCCACCTCCCTTAATGAGCAGTTCTTC. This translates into CASSQAHWSTSLNEQFF.

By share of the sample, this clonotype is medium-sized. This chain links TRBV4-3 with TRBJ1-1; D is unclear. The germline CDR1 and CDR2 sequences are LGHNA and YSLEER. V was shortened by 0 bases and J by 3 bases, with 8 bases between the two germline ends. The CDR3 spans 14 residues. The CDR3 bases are TGCGCCAGCAGCCAAGACATCCCTCACACTGAAGCTTTCTTT. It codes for CASSQDIPHTEAFF.

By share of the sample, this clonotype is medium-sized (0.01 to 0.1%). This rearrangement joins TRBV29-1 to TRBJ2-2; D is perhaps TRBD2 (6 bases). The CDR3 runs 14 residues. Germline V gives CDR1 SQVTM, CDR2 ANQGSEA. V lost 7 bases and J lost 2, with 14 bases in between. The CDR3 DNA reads TGCAGCGGATGTGCGGGACCCAACACCGGGGAGCTGTTTTTT. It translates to CSGCAGPNTGELFF.

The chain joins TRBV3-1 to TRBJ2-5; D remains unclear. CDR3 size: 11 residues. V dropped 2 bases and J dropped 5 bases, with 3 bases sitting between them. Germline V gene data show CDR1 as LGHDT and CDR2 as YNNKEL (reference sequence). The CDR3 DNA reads TGTGCCAGCAGCCAATGGGAGACCCAGTACTTC. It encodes CASSQWETQYF.

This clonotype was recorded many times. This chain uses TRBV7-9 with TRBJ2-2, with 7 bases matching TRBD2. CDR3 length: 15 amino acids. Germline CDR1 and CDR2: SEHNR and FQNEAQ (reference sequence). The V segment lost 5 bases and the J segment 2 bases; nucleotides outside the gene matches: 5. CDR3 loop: CASSPAGVNTGELFF. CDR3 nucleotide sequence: TGTGCCAGCAGCCCCGCGGGGGTAAACACCGGGGAGCTGTTTTTT.

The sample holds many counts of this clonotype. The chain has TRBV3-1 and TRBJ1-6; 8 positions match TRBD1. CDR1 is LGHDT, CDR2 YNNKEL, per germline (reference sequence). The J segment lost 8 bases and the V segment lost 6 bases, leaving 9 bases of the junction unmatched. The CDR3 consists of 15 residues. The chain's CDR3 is CASRHRDRLDSPLHF. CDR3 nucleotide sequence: TGTGCCAGCAGACATAGGGACAGGCTGGATTCACCCCTCCACTTT.

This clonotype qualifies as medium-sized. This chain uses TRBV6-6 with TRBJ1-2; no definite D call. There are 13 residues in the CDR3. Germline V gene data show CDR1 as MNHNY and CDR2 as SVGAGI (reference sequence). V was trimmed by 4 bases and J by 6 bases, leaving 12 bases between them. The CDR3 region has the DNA TGTGCCAGCAGTTCGATGGGCGTCGATGGCTACACCTTC. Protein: CASSSMGVDGYTF.

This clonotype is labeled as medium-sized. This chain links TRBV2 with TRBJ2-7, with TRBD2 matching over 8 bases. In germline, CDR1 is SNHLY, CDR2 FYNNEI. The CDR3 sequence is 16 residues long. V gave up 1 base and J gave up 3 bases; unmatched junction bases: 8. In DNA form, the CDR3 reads TGTGCCAGCAGTGAAGGCACGGGAGGGGTGAGCTACGAGCAGTACTTC. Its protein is CASSEGTGGVSYEQYF.

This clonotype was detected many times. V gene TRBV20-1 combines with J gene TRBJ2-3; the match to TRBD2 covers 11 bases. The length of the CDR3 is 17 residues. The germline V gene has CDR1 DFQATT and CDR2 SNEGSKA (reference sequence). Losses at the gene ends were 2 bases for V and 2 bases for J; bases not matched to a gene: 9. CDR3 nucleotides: TGCAGTGCTAGAAAGAGGATTAGCGGGAGGGCCACAGATACGCAGTATTTT. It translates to CSARKRISGRATDTQYF.

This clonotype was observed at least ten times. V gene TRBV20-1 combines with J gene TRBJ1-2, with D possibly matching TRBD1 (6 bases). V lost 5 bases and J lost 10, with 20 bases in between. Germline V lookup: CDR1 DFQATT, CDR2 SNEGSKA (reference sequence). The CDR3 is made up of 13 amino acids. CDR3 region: CSAGTGSGRDYTF. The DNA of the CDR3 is TGCAGTGCTGGTACAGGGAGCGGGCGGGACTACACCTTC.

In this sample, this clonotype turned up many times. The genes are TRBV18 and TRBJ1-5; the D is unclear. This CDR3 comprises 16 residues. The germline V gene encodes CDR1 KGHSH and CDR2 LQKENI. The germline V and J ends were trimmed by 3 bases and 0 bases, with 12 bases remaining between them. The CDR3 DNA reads TGTGCCAGCTCACCCGGAGGGCAGGATAGCAATCAGCCCCAGCATTTT. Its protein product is CASSPGGQDSNQPQHF.

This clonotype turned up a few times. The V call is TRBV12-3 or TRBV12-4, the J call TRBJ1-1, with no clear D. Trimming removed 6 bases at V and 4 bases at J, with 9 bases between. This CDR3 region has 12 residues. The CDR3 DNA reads TGTGCCAGCAGCCTCGTAAGCACTGAAGCTTTCTTT. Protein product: CASSLVSTEAFF.

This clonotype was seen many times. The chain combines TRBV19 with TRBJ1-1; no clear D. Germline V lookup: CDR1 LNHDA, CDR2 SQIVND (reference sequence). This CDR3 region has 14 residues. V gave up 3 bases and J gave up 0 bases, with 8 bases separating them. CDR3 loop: CASSIRLMNTEAFF. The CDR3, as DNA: TGTGCCAGTAGTATTCGGCTAATGAACACTGAAGCTTTCTTT.

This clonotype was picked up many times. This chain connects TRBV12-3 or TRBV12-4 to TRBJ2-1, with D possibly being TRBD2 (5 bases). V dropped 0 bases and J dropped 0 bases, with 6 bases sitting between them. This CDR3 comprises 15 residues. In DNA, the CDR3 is TGTGCCAGCAGTTTAGCTGGGAGCTCCTACAATGAGCAGTTCTTC. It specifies CASSLAGSSYNEQFF.

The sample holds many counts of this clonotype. CDR3 in amino acids: CASSYMNTEAFF. CDR3 bases: TGTGCCAGCAGTTATATGAACACTGAAGCTTTCTTT. The chain joins TRBV12-3 or TRBV12-4 to TRBJ1-1; the D is unclear. Trimming shortened V by 4 bases and J by 0 bases, and 3 bases separated the two germline ends. This CDR3 is built from 12 residues.

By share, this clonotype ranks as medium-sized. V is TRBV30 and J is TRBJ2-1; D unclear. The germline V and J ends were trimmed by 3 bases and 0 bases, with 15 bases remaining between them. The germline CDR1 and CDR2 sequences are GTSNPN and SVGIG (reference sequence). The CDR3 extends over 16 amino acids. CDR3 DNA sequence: TGTGCCTGGAGGGATTACACCGAAAGCTCCTACAATGAGCAGTTCTTC. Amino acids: CAWRDYTESSYNEQFF.

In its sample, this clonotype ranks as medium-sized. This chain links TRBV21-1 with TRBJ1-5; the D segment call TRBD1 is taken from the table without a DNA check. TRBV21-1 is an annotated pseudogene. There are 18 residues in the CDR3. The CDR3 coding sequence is TGTGCCAGCAGCAAAGACTACTCCGGGACAGGGCCCAATCAGCCCCAGCATTTT. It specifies CASSKDYSGTGPNQPQHF.

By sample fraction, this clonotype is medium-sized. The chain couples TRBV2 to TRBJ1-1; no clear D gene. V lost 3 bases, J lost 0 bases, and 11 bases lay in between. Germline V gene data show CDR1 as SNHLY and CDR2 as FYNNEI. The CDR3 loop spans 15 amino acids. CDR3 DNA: TGTGCCAGCAGTGATGCCCCTAGTATGAACACTGAAGCTTTCTTT. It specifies CASSDAPSMNTEAFF.

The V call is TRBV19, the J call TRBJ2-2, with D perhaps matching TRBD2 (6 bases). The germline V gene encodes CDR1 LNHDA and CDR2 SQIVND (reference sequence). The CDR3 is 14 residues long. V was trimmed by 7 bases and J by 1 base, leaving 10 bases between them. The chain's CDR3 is CASKVAENTGELFF. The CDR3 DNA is TGTGCCAGTAAGGTAGCGGAGAACACCGGGGAGCTGTTTTTT.

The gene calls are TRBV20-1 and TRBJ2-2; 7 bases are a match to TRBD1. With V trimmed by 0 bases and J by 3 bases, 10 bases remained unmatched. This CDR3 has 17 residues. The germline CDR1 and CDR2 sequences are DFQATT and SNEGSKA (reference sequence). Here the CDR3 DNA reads TGCAGTGCTAGAGACCCTTGGACAGGCACCGACACCGGGGAGCTGTTTTTT. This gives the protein CSARDPWTGTDTGELFF.

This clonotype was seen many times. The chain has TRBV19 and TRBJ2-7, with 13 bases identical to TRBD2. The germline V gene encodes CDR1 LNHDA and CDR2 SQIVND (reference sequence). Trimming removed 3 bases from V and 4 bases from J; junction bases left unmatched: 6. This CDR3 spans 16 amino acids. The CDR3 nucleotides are TGTGCCAGTAGTATCCCCGGACTAGCGGGAGTTTACGAGCAGTACTTC. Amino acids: CASSIPGLAGVYEQYF.